This is a list of T cell receptor beta chains from one sample in a study of T cell responses to AZD1222 COVID-19 vaccine. TCRdb's table, derived via immunoSEQ multiplex PCR, lists solely in-frame clones and lacks some. The sample lists around 130,000 clones, over 85% occurring once. The source was peripheral blood, collected on day 0 of AZD1222 vaccination. These receptors were collected from an adult in good health. Both conserved end residues are part of each CDR3. The D gene is left open where the match is weak. Clone size is shown for a subset of rows, as once, few, many or a class of expanded clone.

d_call,v_call,clone_size,j_call,cdr3_aa,cdr3_nt
NA,TRBV18,few,TRBJ1-3,CASSLPGSSGNTIYF,TGTGCCAGCTCACTTCCCGGGAGTTCTGGAAACACCATATATTTT
NA,TRBV6-5,NA,TRBJ2-1,CASSYSGTKNEQFF,TGTGCCAGCAGTTACTCTGGGACAAAGAATGAGCAGTTCTTC
TRBD1,TRBV5-1,NA,TRBJ2-1,CASSLVRGQINEQFF,TGCGCCAGCAGCTTGGTAAGGGGACAGATCAATGAGCAGTTCTTC
TRBD1,TRBV19,NA,TRBJ1-3,CASSSGQGRGNTIYF,TGTGCCAGTAGCTCGGGACAGGGGCGTGGAAACACCATATATTTT
NA,TRBV2,NA,TRBJ1-2,CASSDAGGKLYGYTF,TGTGCCAGCAGTGACGCCGGGGGAAAACTCTATGGCTACACCTTC
NA,TRBV14,NA,TRBJ2-1,CASSQKSSLGGDYNEQFF,TGTGCCAGCAGCCAAAAGAGTTCCCTAGGAGGAGACTACAATGAGCAGTTCTTC
TRBD1,TRBV28,NA,TRBJ2-1,CASHLAGTGDNEQFF,TGTGCCAGCCACCTGGCGGGGACAGGGGATAATGAGCAGTTCTTC
NA,TRBV5-1,NA,TRBJ2-5,CASSLASSDGNQETQYF,TGCGCCAGCAGCTTGGCCAGTTCAGACGGGAATCAAGAGACCCAGTACTTC
TRBD1,TRBV9,NA,TRBJ1-4,CASNTGGTTNEKLFF,TGTGCCAGCAATACAGGGGGAACGACTAATGAAAAACTGTTTTTT
TRBD1,TRBV5-4,NA,TRBJ1-1,CASRTQGEGTEAFF,TGTGCCAGCAGGACCCAGGGGGAAGGCACTGAAGCTTTCTTT
NA,TRBV7-8,NA,TRBJ1-5,CASSLGRAAQPQHF,TGTGCCAGCAGCTTAGGCCGGGCAGCGCAGCCCCAGCATTTT
NA,TRBV27,once,TRBJ1-1,CASSRGYSNTEAFF,TGTGCCAGCAGTCGCGGATATTCGAACACTGAAGCTTTCTTT
TRBD1,TRBV6-6,NA,TRBJ2-7,CASSWIPGQGSYEQYF,TGTGCCAGCAGTTGGATCCCGGGACAGGGCTCCTACGAGCAGTACTTC
NA,TRBV27,NA,TRBJ1-6,CASTAGQYNSPLHF,TGTGCCAGCACCGCGGGGCAATATAATTCACCCCTCCACTTT
TRBD1,TRBV6-5,NA,TRBJ1-2,CASSYTQGGGYTF,TGTGCCAGCAGCTATACCCAAGGGGGCGGCTACACCTTC
TRBD2,TRBV18,few,TRBJ2-5,CASSRQGGETQYF,TGTGCCAGCTCACGTCAGGGAGGGGAGACCCAGTACTTC
NA,TRBV7-9,NA,TRBJ1-1,CASSFSGARNEAFF,TGTGCCAGCAGCTTCTCAGGGGCTAGGAATGAAGCTTTCTTT
NA,TRBV6-1,once,TRBJ1-1,CASSEVREAFF,TGTGCCAGCAGTGAGGTTAGGGAAGCTTTCTTT
NA,TRBV7-3,NA,TRBJ2-1,CASSLRPTSSYNEQFF,TGTGCCAGCAGCTTAAGACCAACTAGCTCCTACAATGAGCAGTTCTTC
TRBD1,TRBV15,NA,TRBJ1-2,CATSRDMDRRYGYTF,TGTGCCACCAGCAGAGACATGGACAGGCGCTATGGCTACACCTTC
NA,TRBV28,few,TRBJ1-2,CASETRGALALYGYTF,TGTGCCAGTGAGACCCGTGGGGCGCTGGCTTTGTATGGCTACACCTTC
NA,TRBV11-1,NA,TRBJ1-2,CASSHTEGNYGYTF,TGTGCCAGCAGCCATACAGAGGGCAACTATGGCTACACCTTC
TRBD2,TRBV4-3,NA,TRBJ2-2,CASSQALLAGVTGELFF,TGCGCCAGCAGCCAAGCCCTACTAGCGGGAGTAACCGGGGAGCTGTTTTTT
TRBD1,TRBV29-1,once,TRBJ1-1,CSVTEYGDRGYGFF,TGCAGCGTGACTGAATACGGGGACAGGGGGTATGGTTTCTTT
NA,TRBV4-3,NA,TRBJ2-4,CASSQDLSPPKNIQYF,TGCGCCAGCAGCCAAGATCTGAGCCCACCCAAAAACATTCAGTACTTC
NA,TRBV7-3,NA,TRBJ2-7,CASSPLGGYEQYF,TGTGCCAGCAGCCCCTTGGGCGGCTACGAGCAGTACTTC
NA,TRBV7-8,NA,TRBJ1-2,CASSLQGDGYTF,TGTGCCAGCAGCTTACAAGGGGATGGCTACACCTTC
NA,TRBV7-3,NA,TRBJ2-7,CASSSQGRQSEQYF,TGTGCCAGCAGCTCTCAAGGCAGGCAAAGCGAGCAGTACTTC
TRBD1,TRBV19,NA,TRBJ1-3,CASSETGDSGNTIYF,TGTGCCAGTAGCGAGACAGGGGACTCTGGAAACACCATATATTTT
TRBD1,TRBV28,NA,TRBJ1-1,CASSHDRVHTEAFF,TGTGCCAGCAGCCATGACAGGGTTCACACTGAAGCTTTCTTT
TRBD1,TRBV25-1,NA,TRBJ1-5,CASSPTGVNQPQHF,TGTGCCAGCAGTCCAACAGGGGTCAATCAGCCCCAGCATTTT
TRBD1,TRBV2,NA,TRBJ1-2,CASRVGTGTNYGYTF,TGTGCCAGCAGAGTCGGGACAGGGACTAACTATGGCTACACCTTC
NA,TRBV5-6,NA,TRBJ1-1,CASSWRFGNTEAFF,TGTGCCAGCAGCTGGAGGTTTGGGAACACTGAAGCTTTCTTT
NA,TRBV11-2,NA,TRBJ1-1,CASSLRGEVTEAFF,TGTGCCAGCAGCTTACGAGGTGAGGTCACTGAAGCTTTCTTT
NA,TRBV14,NA,TRBJ1-6,CASSATGNSPLHF,TGTGCCAGCAGCGCAACAGGGAATTCACCCCTCCACTTT
NA,TRBV6-5,NA,TRBJ2-3,CASSYSASADTQYF,TGTGCCAGCAGTTACTCGGCTAGCGCCGATACGCAGTATTTT
NA,TRBV7-9,NA,TRBJ1-4,CASTDSGATNEKLFF,TGTGCCAGCACTGATAGTGGGGCAACTAATGAAAAACTGTTTTTT